The rows below give T cell receptor beta chains drawn from one sample of a study of Graves' ophthalmopathy and Graves' hyperthyroidism. TCRdb re-called the multiplex PCR reads with MiXCR, one entry per CDR3 protein. Here the sample spans roughly 380,000 distinct CDR3 sequences, 15% being singletons. Sequencing was performed on peripheral blood. The receptors were gathered from a woman younger than 35 with stable Graves' hyperthyroidism. Each CDR3 is given with its conserved first and last residue. A D gene is named only where the DNA matches it firmly. Rows may omit the clone size; those that give it use once, few, many or a size class.

TRBJ1-2 | TRBD1 | TRBV7-2 | . | CASSAPGQYGYTF | TGTGCCAGCAGTGCCCCGGGACAGTATGGCTACACCTTC
TRBJ2-2 | . | TRBV19 | many | CASTDLAAGELFF | TGTGCCAGTACTGATCTGGCCGCCGGGGAGCTGTTTTTT
TRBJ2-2 | . | TRBV14 | few | CASSQFLGTGELFF | TGTGCCAGCAGCCAATTTCTAGGGACCGGGGAGCTGTTTTTT
TRBJ1-2 | TRBD1 | TRBV3-1 | . | CASSQVAPNRGPRYGYTF | TGTGCCAGCAGCCAAGTGGCCCCCAACAGGGGCCCAAGGTATGGCTACACCTTC
TRBJ1-2 | TRBD1 | TRBV12-3/TRBV12-4 | . | CASSRDSFNYGYTF | TGTGCCAGCAGCAGGGACAGCTTTAACTATGGCTACACCTTC
TRBJ2-5 | . | TRBV15 | . | CATSRDRARSQTQYF | TGTGCCACCAGCAGAGATCGGGCCCGGTCCCAGACCCAGTACTTC
TRBJ2-7 | TRBD1 | TRBV20-1 | many | CSARIPAGQGFSYEQYF | TGCAGTGCTAGAATTCCGGCGGGACAGGGGTTCTCCTACGAGCAGTACTTC
TRBJ1-1 | . | TRBV2 | many | CASSEFLLGLNTEAFF | TGTGCCAGCAGTGAATTTCTGCTAGGATTGAACACTGAAGCTTTCTTT
TRBJ1-1 | . | TRBV11-3 | few | CASSLGPRNTEASF | TGTGCCAGCAGCTTGGGACCTAGGAACACTGAAGCTTCCTTT
TRBJ2-5 | . | TRBV20-1 | few | CSAREAPGFGQETQYF | TGCAGTGCTAGAGAAGCCCCAGGGTTCGGGCAAGAGACCCAGTACTTC
TRBJ2-7 | . | TRBV28 | many | CASSRGPWFYEQYF | TGTGCCAGCAGCCGGGGACCGTGGTTTTACGAGCAGTACTTC
TRBJ2-5 | TRBD1 | TRBV24-1 | many | CATSDVSGGEETQYF | TGTGCCACCAGTGATGTTTCAGGGGGCGAAGAGACCCAGTACTTC
TRBJ1-5 | . | TRBV6-1 | . | CASSEALRVTNQPQHF | TGTGCCAGCAGTGAAGCGTTGCGGGTTACCAATCAGCCTCAGCATTTT
TRBJ2-4 | . | TRBV7-2 | many | CASSLVRHYIDIQYF | TGTGCCAGCAGCTTAGTGAGACACTACATAGACATTCAGTACTTC
TRBJ1-2 | . | TRBV6-1 | many | CASSEFRIPPNYGYTF | TGTGCCAGCAGTGAATTCAGAATCCCGCCTAACTATGGCTACACCTTC
TRBJ2-5 | TRBD2 | TRBV6-5 | . | CASSSHEGTRGLEETQYF | TGTGCCAGCAGTTCCCATGAAGGGACTAGGGGCTTAGAAGAGACCCAGTACTTC
TRBJ1-2 | . | TRBV7-8 | many | CASSLVQANYGYTF | TGTGCCAGCAGCTTAGTACAGGCTAACTATGGCTACACCTTC